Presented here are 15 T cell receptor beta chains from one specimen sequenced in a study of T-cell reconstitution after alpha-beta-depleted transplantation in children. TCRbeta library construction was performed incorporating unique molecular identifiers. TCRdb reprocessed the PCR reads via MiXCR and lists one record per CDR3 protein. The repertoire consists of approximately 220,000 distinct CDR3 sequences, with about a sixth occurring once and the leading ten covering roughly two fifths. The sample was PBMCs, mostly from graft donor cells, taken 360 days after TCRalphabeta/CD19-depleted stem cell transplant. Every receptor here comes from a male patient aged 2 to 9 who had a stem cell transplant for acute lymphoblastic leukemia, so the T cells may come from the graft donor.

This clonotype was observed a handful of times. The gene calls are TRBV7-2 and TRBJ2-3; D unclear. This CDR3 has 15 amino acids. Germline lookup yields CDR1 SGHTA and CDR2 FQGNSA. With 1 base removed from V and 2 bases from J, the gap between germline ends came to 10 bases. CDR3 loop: CASSLDVSNTDTQYF. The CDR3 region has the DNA TGTGCCAGCAGCTTAGATGTCAGTAACACAGATACGCAGTATTTT.

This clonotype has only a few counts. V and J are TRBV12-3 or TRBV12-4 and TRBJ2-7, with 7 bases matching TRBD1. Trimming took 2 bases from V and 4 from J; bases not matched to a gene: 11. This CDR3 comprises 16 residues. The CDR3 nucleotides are TGTGCCAGCAGTTTAAGAGGGGAAGCAGGGGGTTACGAGCAGTACTTC. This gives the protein CASSLRGEAGGYEQYF.

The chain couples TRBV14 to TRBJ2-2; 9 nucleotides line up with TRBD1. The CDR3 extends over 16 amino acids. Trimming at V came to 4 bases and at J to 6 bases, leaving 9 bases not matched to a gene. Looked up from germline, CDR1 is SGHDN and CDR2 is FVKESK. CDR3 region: CASSPIWDREAGELFF. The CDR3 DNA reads TGTGCCAGCAGCCCCATTTGGGACAGGGAGGCCGGGGAGCTGTTTTTT.

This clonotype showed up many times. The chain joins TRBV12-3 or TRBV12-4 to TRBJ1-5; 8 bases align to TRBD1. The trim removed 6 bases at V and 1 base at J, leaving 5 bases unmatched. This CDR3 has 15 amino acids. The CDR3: CASSGQGRSNQPQHF. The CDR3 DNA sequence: TGTGCCAGCAGCGGACAGGGCAGGAGCAATCAGCCCCAGCATTTT.

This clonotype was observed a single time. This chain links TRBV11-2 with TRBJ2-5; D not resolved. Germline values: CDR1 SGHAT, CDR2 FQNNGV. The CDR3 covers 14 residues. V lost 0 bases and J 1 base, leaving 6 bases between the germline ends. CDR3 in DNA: TGTGCCAGCAGCTTAGAGTGGGGCCAAGAGACCCAGTACTTC. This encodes CASSLEWGQETQYF.

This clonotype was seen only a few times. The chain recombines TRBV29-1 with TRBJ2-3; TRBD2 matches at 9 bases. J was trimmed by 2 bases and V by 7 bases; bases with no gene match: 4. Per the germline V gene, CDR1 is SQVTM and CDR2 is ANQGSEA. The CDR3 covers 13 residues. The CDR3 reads CSGLAGFTDTQYF. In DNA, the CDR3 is TGCAGCGGTCTAGCGGGGTTCACAGATACGCAGTATTTT.

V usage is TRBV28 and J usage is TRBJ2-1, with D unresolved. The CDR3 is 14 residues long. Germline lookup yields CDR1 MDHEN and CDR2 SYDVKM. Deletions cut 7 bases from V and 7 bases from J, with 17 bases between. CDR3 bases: TGTGCCAGCATCCCCTCCTACGTATGGAATGAGCAGTTCTTC. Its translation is CASIPSYVWNEQFF.

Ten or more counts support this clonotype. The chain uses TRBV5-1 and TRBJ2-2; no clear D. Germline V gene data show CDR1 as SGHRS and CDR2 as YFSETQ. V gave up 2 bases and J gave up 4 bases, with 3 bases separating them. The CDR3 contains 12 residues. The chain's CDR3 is CASSFGTGELFF. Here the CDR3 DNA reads TGCGCCAGCAGCTTTGGCACCGGGGAGCTGTTTTTT.

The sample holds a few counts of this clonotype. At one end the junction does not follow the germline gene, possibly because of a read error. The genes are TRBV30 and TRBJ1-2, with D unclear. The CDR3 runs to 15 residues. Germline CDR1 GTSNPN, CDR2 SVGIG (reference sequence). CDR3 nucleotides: TGTGCCTGGAGTGTACGAGCAGGACCTAACGATGGCTACACCTTC. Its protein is CAWSVRAGPNDGYTF.

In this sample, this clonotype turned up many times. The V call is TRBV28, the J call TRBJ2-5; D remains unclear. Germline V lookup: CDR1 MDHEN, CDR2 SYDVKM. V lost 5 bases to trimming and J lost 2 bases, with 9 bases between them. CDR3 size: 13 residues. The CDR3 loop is CASSVPPQETQYF. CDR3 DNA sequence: TGTGCCAGCAGTGTCCCCCCACAAGAGACCCAGTACTTC.

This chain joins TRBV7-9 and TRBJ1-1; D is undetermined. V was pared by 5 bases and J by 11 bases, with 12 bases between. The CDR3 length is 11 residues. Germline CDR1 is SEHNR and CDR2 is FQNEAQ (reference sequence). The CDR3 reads CASSLDTTAFF. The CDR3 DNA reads TGTGCCAGCAGCCTTGACACAACTGCTTTCTTT.

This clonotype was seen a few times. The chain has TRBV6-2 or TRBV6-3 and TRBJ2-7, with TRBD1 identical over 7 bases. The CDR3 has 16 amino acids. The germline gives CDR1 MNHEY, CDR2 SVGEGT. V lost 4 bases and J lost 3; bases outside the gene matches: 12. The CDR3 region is CASSLPGQLFFYEQYF. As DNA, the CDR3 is TGTGCCAGCAGTTTACCGGGACAGCTTTTTTTCTACGAGCAGTACTTC.

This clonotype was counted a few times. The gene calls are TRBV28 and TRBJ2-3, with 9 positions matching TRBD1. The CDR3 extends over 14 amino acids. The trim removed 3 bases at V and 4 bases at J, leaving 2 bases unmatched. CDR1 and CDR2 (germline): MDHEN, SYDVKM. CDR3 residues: CASSFTGGSDTQYF. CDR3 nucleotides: TGTGCCAGCAGTTTCACAGGGGGCTCAGATACGCAGTATTTT.

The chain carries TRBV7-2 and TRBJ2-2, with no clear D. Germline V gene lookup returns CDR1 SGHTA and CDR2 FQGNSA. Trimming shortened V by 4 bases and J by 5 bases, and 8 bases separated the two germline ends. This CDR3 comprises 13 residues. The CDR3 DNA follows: TGTGCCAGCAGCTCACCGGAGACCGGGGAGCTGTTTTTT. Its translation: CASSSPETGELFF.

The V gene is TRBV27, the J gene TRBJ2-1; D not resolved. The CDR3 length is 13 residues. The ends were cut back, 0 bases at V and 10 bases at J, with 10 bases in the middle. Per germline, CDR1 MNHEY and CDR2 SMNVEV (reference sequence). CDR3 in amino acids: CASSLSGRWEQFF. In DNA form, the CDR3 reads TGTGCCAGCAGTTTATCAGGCAGGTGGGAGCAGTTCTTC.